The 30 T cell receptor beta chains below were found in one sample sequenced in a study of blood T cell repertoires in COVID-19. The assay was immunoSEQ multiplex PCR, and TCRdb's table has in-frame clones only and misses some. Of some 110,000 clones in the sample, more than 60% are singletons; the top ten hold around 2.3%. Material for sequencing was peripheral blood. These receptor sequences come from a man aged 45-60 years with acute or convalescent COVID-19.

The rearrangement joins TRBV6-1 to TRBJ2-3, with 8 nucleotides matching TRBD2. V was clipped by 4 bases and J by 1 base; unmatched bases: 7. Germline-derived CDR1 and CDR2 are MNHNS and SASEGT. The CDR3 has 16 residues. The CDR3 loop reads CASSASSGGGTDTQYF. CDR3 nucleotide sequence: TGTGCCAGCAGTGCGTCGAGCGGGGGAGGCACAGATACGCAGTATTTT.

The chain uses TRBV21-1 and TRBJ1-4. TRBV21-1 represents a pseudogene. The CDR3 contains 11 residues. The CDR3 nucleotides read TGTGCCAGCAGGCGCGGGACCAAACTGTTTTTT. Translated: CASRRGTKLFF.

The chain has TRBV6-6 and TRBJ2-5; possibly TRBD2 for D (6 bases). Germline V gene sequence: CDR1 MNHNY, CDR2 SVGAGI (reference sequence). Between the trimmed V and J ends, which lost 7 bases and 5 bases, there was a span of 14 bases. This CDR3 has 13 residues. This CDR3 reads CASTITSFETQYF. DNA of the CDR3: TGTGCCAGCACTATAACTAGCTTTGAGACCCAGTACTTC.

J is TRBJ1-1 and V is TRBV29-1; TRBD1 matches 11 bases. Trimming removed 7 bases from V and 0 bases from J; junction bases left unmatched: 4. The CDR3 has 14 residues. CDR1 and CDR2 (germline): SQVTM, ANQGSEA. The DNA of the CDR3 is TGCAGCGGCCGGGACAGGGGGATGAACACTGAAGCTTTCTTT. Translating gives CSGRDRGMNTEAFF.

A few counts support this clone. This chain joins TRBV28 and TRBJ1-5; 7 bases are a match to TRBD1. The CDR3 has 14 amino acids. Germline assignment: CDR1 MDHEN and CDR2 SYDVKM. V gave up 2 bases and J gave up 5 bases; unmatched junction bases: 3. The CDR3 spells CASSLRQGHQPQHF. Written as DNA, the CDR3 is TGTGCCAGCAGTTTAAGACAGGGCCATCAGCCCCAGCATTTT.

The chain uses TRBV7-7 and TRBJ2-5; D may be TRBD2 (6 bases). Germline V CDR1 and CDR2: SSHAT, FNYEAQ (reference sequence). The CDR3 is 15 amino acids. V lost 1 base and J 2 bases, leaving 11 bases between the germline ends. The CDR3 sequence: CASSLDAGGQETQYF. The CDR3 nucleotides read TGTGCCAGCAGCTTAGATGCTGGGGGGCAAGAGACCCAGTACTTC.

This clone is a singleton in its sample. The rearrangement joins TRBV7-5 to TRBJ2-7; the table's D call, TRBD1, was not checked against the DNA. TRBV7-5 corresponds to a pseudogene. The CDR3 has 14 amino acids. The CDR3 nucleotides are TGTGTCAGAAGCTTAGTCCCAGTCTCCTACGAGCAGTACTTC. It specifies CVRSLVPVSYEQYF.

V and J are TRBV7-9 and TRBJ2-5, with D possibly TRBD1 on 6 matching bases. There are 13 residues in the CDR3. V dropped 7 bases and J dropped 2 bases, with 11 bases sitting between them. Germline CDR1 SEHNR, CDR2 FQNEAQ (reference sequence). CDR3 sequence (DNA): TGTGCCAGCACCCCTACAGGGCAAGAGACCCAGTACTTC. Amino acids: CASTPTGQETQYF.

The rearrangement links TRBV23-1 to TRBJ1-1; D not resolved. TRBV23-1 is annotated as an ORF whose role is uncertain. V was trimmed by 8 bases and J by 1 base, leaving 11 bases between them. CDR3 length: 13 residues. This CDR3 is CASAAGGNTEAFF. The DNA of the CDR3 is TGCGCCAGCGCCGCGGGAGGGAACACTGAAGCTTTCTTT.

This clone was recorded a few times. The chain is built from TRBV5-1 and TRBJ1-5; D is uncertain. Germline CDR1 is SGHRS and CDR2 is YFSETQ. The V gene lost 0 bases and the J gene lost 1 base, with 8 bases spanning the gap. This CDR3 spans 15 amino acids. CDR3 sequence: CASSLAPGSNQPQHF. CDR3 DNA: TGCGCCAGCAGCTTGGCTCCGGGAAGCAATCAGCCCCAGCATTTT. Variable domain in full (rest from reference TRBV5-1 and TRBJ1-5): KAGVTQTPRYLIKTRGQQVTLSCSPISGHRSVSWYQQTPGQGLQFLFEYFSETQRNKGNFPGRFSGRQFSNSRSEMNVSTLELGDSALYLCASSLAPGSNQPQHFGDGTRLSIL.

The chain couples TRBV9 to TRBJ1-5; the D is unclear. The CDR3 extends over 19 amino acids. Germline CDR1 SGDLS, CDR2 YYNGEE. Trimming took off 2 bases at V and 9 bases at J, with 30 bases between the two ends. CDR3 coding DNA: TGTGCCAGCAGCGTGACGTGTAAGCCCGCAACCGAGGCAGCTCCGCCCCAGCATTTT. It specifies CASSVTCKPATEAAPPQHF.

The V and J genes are TRBV5-1 and TRBJ2-2, with 7 nucleotides matching TRBD2. Germline V gene lookup returns CDR1 SGHRS and CDR2 YFSETQ. The CDR3 loop spans 13 amino acids. J lost 7 bases, V lost 4 bases, and 4 bases had no gene match. CDR3 amino acids: CASSAGVGGELFF. CDR3 nucleotide sequence: TGCGCCAGCAGCGCGGGAGTGGGCGGGGAGCTGTTTTTT.

This rearrangement joins TRBV18 to TRBJ2-7; TRBD2 might be the D (7 bases). The CDR3 spans 15 residues. V lost 4 bases and J 2 bases, leaving 15 bases between the germline ends. Germline lookup yields CDR1 KGHSH and CDR2 LQKENI. The CDR3 here is CASSLGGAPAYEQYF. In nucleotides, the CDR3 is TGTGCCAGCTCACTGGGGGGGGCTCCAGCCTACGAGCAGTACTTC.

The rearrangement links TRBV5-1 to TRBJ1-1; 7 positions agree with TRBD1. Trimming at V came to 0 bases and at J to 5 bases, leaving 7 bases not matched to a gene. Germline lookup yields CDR1 SGHRS and CDR2 YFSETQ. The CDR3 contains 15 residues. CDR3 in DNA: TGCGCCAGCAGCTTGGGAGCAGGGGGAGTGACTGAAGCTTTCTTT. It yields the protein CASSLGAGGVTEAFF.

This sequence joins TRBV12-3 or TRBV12-4 and TRBJ2-7, with D perhaps TRBD1 (6 bases). The ends were cut back, 6 bases at V and 3 bases at J, with 12 bases in the middle. The CDR3 length is 13 residues. The CDR3 here is CASSYQGFYEQYF. In nucleotides, the CDR3 is TGTGCCAGCAGCTATCAGGGGTTCTACGAGCAGTACTTC.

The table lists this clone with a few counts. V is TRBV15 and J is TRBJ1-5, with a weak D call TRBD1 (5 bases). This CDR3 has 12 amino acids. Germline V CDR1 and CDR2: LNHNV, YYDKDF (reference sequence). Between the trimmed V and J ends, which lost 0 bases and 11 bases, there was a span of 8 bases. This CDR3 is CATSRDKGSQHF. The CDR3 DNA is TGTGCCACCAGCAGAGATAAGGGGTCCCAGCATTTT.

This chain uses TRBV10-3 with TRBJ2-5, with D tentatively TRBD2 (6 bases). Germline V gives CDR1 ENHRY, CDR2 SYGVKD. This CDR3 spans 16 amino acids. Trimming stripped 3 bases from V and 4 bases from J, with 18 bases between. The DNA of the CDR3 is TGTGCCATCAGTGACTTGCGGGATAAAGCCCCAGAGACCCAGTACTTC. Its protein is CAISDLRDKAPETQYF.

This chain joins TRBV19 and TRBJ2-7; a weak D match, TRBD1 (5 bases). Germline CDR1 reads LNHDA; CDR2 reads SQIVND (reference sequence). CDR3 length: 14 amino acids. Deletions cut 2 bases from V and 3 bases from J, with 11 bases between. The CDR3 DNA reads TGTGCCAGTAGTATATCGCAGGGTGACTACGAGCAGTACTTC. Translation: CASSISQGDYEQYF. The complete variable domain, with remaining parts taken from reference TRBV19 and TRBJ2-7, reads DGGITQSPKYLFRKEGQNVTLSCEQNLNHDAMYWYRQDPGQGLRLIYYSQIVNDFQKGDIAEGYSVSREKKESFPLTVTSAQKNPTAFYLCASSISQGDYEQYFGPGTRLTVT.

The CDR3 sequence: CASSPTEDRRFGYTF. CDR3 DNA sequence: TGTGCCAGCTCACCAACGGAAGACAGGAGATTCGGCTACACCTTC. This chain connects TRBV18 to TRBJ1-2, with D perhaps TRBD1 (6 bases). This CDR3 contains 15 residues. The V and J ends lost 2 bases and 8 bases respectively, with 18 bases between them. Germline V gene data show CDR1 as KGHSH and CDR2 as LQKENI. Full variable domain (missing parts from reference TRBV18 and TRBJ1-2): NAGVMQNPRHLVRRRGQEARLRCSPMKGHSHVYWYRQLPEEGLKFMVYLQKENIIDESGMPKERFSAEFPKEGPSILRIQQVVRGDSAAYFCASSPTEDRRFGYTFGSGTRLTVV.

The rearrangement links TRBV30 to TRBJ2-1; tentative D call: TRBD2 (6 bases). CDR1 is GTSNPN, CDR2 SVGIG, per germline (reference sequence). There are 13 residues in the CDR3. The ends were cut back, 5 bases at V and 6 bases at J, with 14 bases in the middle. The CDR3 nucleotides are TGTGCCTGGTCCGGACTTAGCGGCAATGAGCAGTTCTTC. It yields the protein CAWSGLSGNEQFF.

The genes are TRBV18 and TRBJ1-6; possible D gene TRBD1, 5 bases. In germline, CDR1 is KGHSH, CDR2 LQKENI. Trimming took 6 bases from V and 4 from J, leaving 13 bases between them. The CDR3 is 15 amino acids. The CDR3 bases are TGTGCCAGCTCCAGGGAGGAGAGTTATAATTCACCCCTCCACTTT. Amino acid sequence: CASSREESYNSPLHF.

The rearrangement uses TRBV9 and TRBJ2-3; D is undetermined. CDR1 and CDR2 from the germline V gene are SGDLS and YYNGEE. This CDR3 has 15 amino acids. Trimming cost V 2 bases and J 3 bases, with 13 bases left between them. CDR3 sequence reads: CASSVQITTTDTQYF. The CDR3 coding sequence is TGTGCCAGCAGCGTTCAGATTACAACGACAGATACGCAGTATTTT.

The rearrangement joins TRBV5-1 to TRBJ2-5, with 8 bases fitting TRBD2. Trimming cost V 1 base and J 4 bases; bases outside gene matches: 9. Looked up from germline, CDR1 is SGHRS and CDR2 is YFSETQ. The CDR3 totals 16 residues. DNA of the CDR3: TGCGCCAGCAGCTTGTCCGCCGGGAGGGCCTCAGAGACCCAGTACTTC. Translating it yields CASSLSAGRASETQYF.

The gene calls are TRBV4-1 and TRBJ2-1; 7 bases map to TRBD1. The germline V gene has CDR1 MGHRA and CDR2 YSYEKL. Germline trimming cut 5 bases from V and 0 bases from J; bases unmatched to any gene: 4. The CDR3 covers 15 residues. The CDR3 sequence is CASSSGQSSYNEQFF. In nucleotides, the CDR3 is TGCGCCAGCAGCTCGGGACAGAGCTCCTACAATGAGCAGTTCTTC.

The rearrangement links TRBV11-2 to TRBJ2-7; 14 nucleotides align to TRBD2. Germline lookup yields CDR1 SGHAT and CDR2 FQNNGV. The CDR3 consists of 13 residues. V gave up 4 bases and J gave up 10 bases; unmatched junction bases: 3. CDR3 in DNA: TGTGCCAGCAGCTCGGGACTAGCGGGGGATCAGTACTTC. Protein product: CASSSGLAGDQYF.

The chain employs TRBV2 and TRBJ2-2; a weak D match, TRBD2 (5 bases). The CDR3 is made up of 16 amino acids. V shed 0 bases and J shed 7 bases, with 15 bases lying between them. CDR1 is SNHLY, CDR2 FYNNEI, per germline. The CDR3 reads CASSEAGFSGFGELFF. CDR3 nucleotides: TGTGCCAGCAGTGAAGCGGGTTTTTCGGGGTTCGGGGAGCTGTTTTTT.

This chain joins TRBV19 and TRBJ2-5, with 8 bases lining up with TRBD1. This CDR3 has 13 residues. Germline V lookup: CDR1 LNHDA, CDR2 SQIVND (reference sequence). Trimming removed 6 bases from V and 5 bases from J; junction bases left unmatched: 5. The CDR3 bases are TGTGCCAGTAGAGGGGACAGGCGGGAGACCCAGTACTTC. Translating it yields CASRGDRRETQYF. The complete variable domain, with remaining parts taken from reference TRBV19 and TRBJ2-5, reads DGGITQSPKYLFRKEGQNVTLSCEQNLNHDAMYWYRQDPGQGLRLIYYSQIVNDFQKGDIAEGYSVSREKKESFPLTVTSAQKNPTAFYLCASRGDRRETQYFGPGTRLLVL.

The V gene is TRBV19, the J gene TRBJ1-2; a weak D match, TRBD1 (5 bases). With 4 bases removed from V and 4 bases from J, the gap between germline ends came to 13 bases. Germline V gives CDR1 LNHDA, CDR2 SQIVND (reference sequence). The CDR3 has 14 amino acids. CDR3 bases: TGTGCCAGTAGTAACCCGGGGGTTAGCTATGGCTACACCTTC. It specifies CASSNPGVSYGYTF.

The chain's CDR3 is CATSRDLQASTNEKLFF. The CDR3 nucleotides are TGTGCCACCAGCAGAGATCTGCAGGCATCAACTAATGAAAAACTGTTTTTT. The chain links TRBV15 to TRBJ1-4; unclear D gene. V lost 0 bases, J lost 0 bases, and 11 bases lay in between. CDR1 is LNHNV, CDR2 YYDKDF, per germline (reference sequence). The CDR3 length is 17 residues.

V gene TRBV7-8 combines with J gene TRBJ2-3; no definite D call. Trimming cost V 3 bases and J 3 bases, with 7 bases left between them. The CDR3 loop spans 13 amino acids. CDR1 SGHVS and CDR2 FQNEAQ come from the germline V gene. For the CDR3, the DNA is TGTGCCAGCAGCTTTACAGCTACAGATACGCAGTATTTT. This translates into CASSFTATDTQYF.